Listed below are T cell receptor beta chains from one sample, sequenced in a study of blood T cell repertoires in COVID-19. Sequencing used immunoSEQ multiplex PCR; TCRdb keeps in-frame clones, though not all of them. The table shows about 81,000 clones, with roughly 82% occurring only once. Source material: peripheral blood. These receptors were collected from a human donor in a cohort sampled during active COVID-19. The CDR3 runs from the conserved cysteine through the conserved F or W. D genes are given only for firm matches. Clone size is stated in some rows and not others, as once, few, many or a class when expanded.

v_call	j_call	d_call	clone_size	cdr3_nt	cdr3_aa
TRBV9	TRBJ1-2	NA	once	TGTGCCAGCAGCTTAGACCCGGGGGAGCCGGTGGGCGGCTACACCTTC	CASSLDPGEPVGGYTF
TRBV19	TRBJ1-2	NA	NA	TGTGCCAGTAGCCTAGGCAGGGGAGTCTATGGCTACACCTTC	CASSLGRGVYGYTF
TRBV7-9	TRBJ1-2	TRBD1	few	TGTGCCAGCAGCTTTATCTCGACAGGGATCGACGGCTACACCTTC	CASSFISTGIDGYTF
TRBV11-3	TRBJ2-1	TRBD2	NA	TGTGCCAGCAGCTCCGGACTAGCGGGGGTCTTCAATGAGCAGTTCTTC	CASSSGLAGVFNEQFF
TRBV25-1	TRBJ1-1	TRBD1	NA	TGTGCCAGCAGACTTACAGGGGACGCTTTCTTT	CASRLTGDAFF
TRBV27	TRBJ1-5	NA	NA	TGTGCCAGCAGTAGGGGGACAAATAGCAATCAGCCCCAGCATTTT	CASSRGTNSNQPQHF
TRBV27	TRBJ2-7	TRBD1	NA	TGTGCCAGCAGTCCGAACCCGGGACAGGGGGTGCGCGAGCAGTACTTC	CASSPNPGQGVREQYF
TRBV5-1	TRBJ2-1	NA	once	TGCGCCAGCAGCTTGTGGGGGGATTCGCAGTACAATGAGCAGTTCTTC	CASSLWGDSQYNEQFF
TRBV5-1	TRBJ2-5	NA	NA	TGCGCCAGCAGCTTGGGTGACAGGCGTGTTGAGACCCAGTACTTC	CASSLGDRRVETQYF
TRBV29-1	TRBJ2-7	NA	NA	TGCAGCGTTGAAGATCGTAGGGGAGAGCAGTACTTC	CSVEDRRGEQYF
TRBV9	TRBJ2-2	NA	NA	TGTGCCAGCAGCCCCCCCGGACAGCGTATGGGCGGCGGGGAGCTGTTTTTT	CASSPPGQRMGGGELFF
TRBV11-2	TRBJ2-7	NA	NA	TGTGCCAGCAGCTCCCTGGGGGCAGAGAGTAGAATCCACGAGCAGTACTTC	CASSSLGAESRIHEQYF
TRBV5-1	TRBJ1-5	TRBD1	NA	TGCGCCAGCAGATTCTCGACAGGGGAGGGTCAGCCCCAGCATTTT	CASRFSTGEGQPQHF
TRBV27	TRBJ2-1	TRBD1	NA	TGTGCCAGCACCTTCACAGGGGGGAATGAGCAGTTCTTC	CASTFTGGNEQFF
TRBV6-1	TRBJ1-1	NA	once	TGTGCCAGCAGTGAGGGGGGGACCACTGAAGCTTTCTTT	CASSEGGTTEAFF
TRBV5-1	TRBJ2-1	TRBD2	NA	TGCGCCAGCAGCTTGAGGGTTGACGGGGGGGCTTTTGAGCAGTTCTTC	CASSLRVDGGAFEQFF
TRBV7-8	TRBJ1-1	TRBD1	NA	TGTGCCAGCAGCTTAGTAGGACAGGTTGGTGAAGCTTTCTTT	CASSLVGQVGEAFF
TRBV29-1	TRBJ2-3	TRBD2	NA	TGCAGCGTTGAAGTTGGACTAGCGGGGGAACAAGATACGCAGTATTTT	CSVEVGLAGEQDTQYF
TRBV7-3	TRBJ2-6	TRBD1	once	TGTGCCAGCAGCTCAGGACAGGACCGGTCTGGGGCCAACGTCCTGACTTTC	CASSSGQDRSGANVLTF
TRBV15	TRBJ2-7	TRBD1	once	TGTGCCACCACCCTTACGGGGACAGGGACGTACGAGCAGTACTTC	CATTLTGTGTYEQYF
TRBV7-6	TRBJ2-2	NA	NA	TGTGCCAGCAGCCCCCGGGTAGACAACACCGGGGAGCTGTTTTTT	CASSPRVDNTGELFF
TRBV9	TRBJ2-7	NA	NA	TGTGCCAGCAGCGTAGGGTGGGGCAGGGCCCACGAGCAGTACTTC	CASSVGWGRAHEQYF
TRBV19	TRBJ2-7	TRBD1	NA	TGTGCCAGTAGTCCGAGCGTCAGGGGGCTCTCCTACGAGCAGTACTTC	CASSPSVRGLSYEQYF
TRBV5-1	TRBJ2-5	TRBD2	NA	TGCGCCAGCAGCCCTAGCGGGGGGATCGGAGAGACCCAGTACTTC	CASSPSGGIGETQYF
TRBV11-2	TRBJ2-7	NA	NA	TGTGCCAGCAGCCTAATGATATACTACGAGCAGTACTTC	CASSLMIYYEQYF
TRBV5-1	TRBJ1-5	TRBD1	few	TGCGCCAGCAGCGTGGGACAGGGGGGCAATCAGCCCCAGCATTTT	CASSVGQGGNQPQHF
TRBV2	TRBJ1-3	NA	NA	TGTGCCAGCAGGTCGGGAGGGAGTGGAAACACCATATATTTT	CASRSGGSGNTIYF
TRBV7-9	TRBJ2-7	NA	few	TGTGCCAGCAAAACCGACAGGTTACCTCGCGAGCAGTACTTC	CASKTDRLPREQYF
TRBV5-1	TRBJ1-3	NA	NA	TGCGCCAGCAGCTCCGACATATACACCATATATTTT	CASSSDIYTIYF
TRBV15	TRBJ2-7	NA	NA	TGTGCCACCAGCAAAAAAGGGGGGGGCAGTGGCGAGCAGTACTTC	CATSKKGGGSGEQYF
TRBV2	TRBJ1-4	NA	once	TGTGCCAGCTGCCCCGGGTGGCGTGAAAAACTGTTTTTT	CASCPGWREKLFF
TRBV6-2/TRBV6-3	TRBJ2-3	NA	NA	TGTGCCAGCAGTTACTCTTCGCGGCGACCCACAGATACGCAGTATTTT	CASSYSSRRPTDTQYF
TRBV9	TRBJ1-1	NA	NA	TGTGCCAGCAGCGTAGGGGAGGTAGGGGCTGAAGCTTTCTTT	CASSVGEVGAEAFF
TRBV5-1	TRBJ1-6	NA	NA	TGCGCCTCCAGGGATGGGCAGTATAATTCACCCCTCCACTTT	CASRDGQYNSPLHF
TRBV6-5	TRBJ1-5	TRBD1	NA	TGTGCCAGCAGCGGACAGGAGGGTCAGCCCCAGCATTTT	CASSGQEGQPQHF
TRBV4-2	TRBJ1-1	NA	NA	TGTGCCAGCAGCCAAGAAGGGAGGGGGGGGATGAACACTGAAGCTTTCTTT	CASSQEGRGGMNTEAFF
TRBV7-2	TRBJ1-1	TRBD1	NA	TGTGCCAGCAGCGTCCAGGGGGAAGTGAACACTGAAGCTTTCTTT	CASSVQGEVNTEAFF
TRBV9	TRBJ1-2	NA	NA	TGTGCCAGCAGCGTGCAGGGGAACTATGGCTACACCTTC	CASSVQGNYGYTF
TRBV13	TRBJ1-3	NA	NA	TGTGCCAGCAGCTTAGGGACAATATTCTCTGGAAACACCATATATTTT	CASSLGTIFSGNTIYF
TRBV2	TRBJ1-1	TRBD1	NA	TGTGCCAGCACCGTTGACAGGGGAGTAAACACTGAAGCTTTCTTT	CASTVDRGVNTEAFF